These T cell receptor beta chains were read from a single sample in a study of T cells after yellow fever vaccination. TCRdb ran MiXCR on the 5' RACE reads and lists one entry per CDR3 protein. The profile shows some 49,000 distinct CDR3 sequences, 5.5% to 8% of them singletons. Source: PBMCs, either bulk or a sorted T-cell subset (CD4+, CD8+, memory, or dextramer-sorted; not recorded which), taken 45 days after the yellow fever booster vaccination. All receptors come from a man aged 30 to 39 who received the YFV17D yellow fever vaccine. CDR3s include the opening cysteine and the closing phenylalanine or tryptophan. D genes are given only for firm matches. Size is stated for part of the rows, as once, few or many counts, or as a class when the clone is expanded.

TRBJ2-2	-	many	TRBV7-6	TGTGCCAGCAGCTTAGTTCGAGCCGGGGAGCTGTTTTTT	CASSLVRAGELFF
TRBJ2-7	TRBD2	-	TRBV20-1	TGCAGTGCCTACTCCGGGACTAGAGCTTACGAGCAGTACTTC	CSAYSGTRAYEQYF
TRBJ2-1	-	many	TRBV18	TGTGCCAGCTCACCTGGGGAACAGCCTAGGGACTACAATGAGCAGTTCTTC	CASSPGEQPRDYNEQFF
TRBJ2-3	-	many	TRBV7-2	TGTGCCAGCAGCCGGGCCCTGAGGACAGATACGCAGTATTTT	CASSRALRTDTQYF
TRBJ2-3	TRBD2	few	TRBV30	TGTGCCTGGAGTGTAGGCCTAGCGGGAGGGCCTCCAGATACGCAGTATTTT	CAWSVGLAGGPPDTQYF
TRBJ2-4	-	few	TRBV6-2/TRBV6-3	TGTGCCAGCAGTTACTCTGGGGGGACGGGCATTCAGTACTTC	CASSYSGGTGIQYF
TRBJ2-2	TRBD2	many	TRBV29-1	TGCAGCGTTGAAGTTAGCGGGAGTAGCACCGGGGAGCTGTTTTTT	CSVEVSGSSTGELFF
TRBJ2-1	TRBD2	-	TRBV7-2	TGTGCCAGCAGCTCCGGACTAGCGGGTATTAGTGAGCAGTTCTTC	CASSSGLAGISEQFF
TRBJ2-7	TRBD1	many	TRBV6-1	TGTGCCAGCAGAAAACGGGACAGGGTTTTCCGTAACGAGCAGTACTTC	CASRKRDRVFRNEQYF
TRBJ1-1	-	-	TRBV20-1	TGCAGTGCCCGTGTCCGGCGGGGCACTGAAGCTTTCTTT	CSARVRRGTEAFF
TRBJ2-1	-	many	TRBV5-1	TGCGCCAGCAGCTTGTACTCCTACAATGAGCAGTTCTTC	CASSLYSYNEQFF
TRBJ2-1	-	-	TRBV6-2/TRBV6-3	TGTGCCAGCAGTTACCTGAATGAGCAGTTCTTC	CASSYLNEQFF
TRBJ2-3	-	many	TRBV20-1	TGCAGTGCTAGAGGAACGGACTTCCTAGATACGCAGTATTTT	CSARGTDFLDTQYF
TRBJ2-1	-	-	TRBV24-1	TGTGCCACCAGTGATTCCCGGGGGGCGGGGAATGAGCAGTTCTTC	CATSDSRGAGNEQFF
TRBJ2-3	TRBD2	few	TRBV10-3	TGTGCCATCAGTGAGCCCCGACTAGCGGCTACGCAGTATTTT	CAISEPRLAATQYF
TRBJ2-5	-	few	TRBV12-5	TGTGCTAGTGGTTTGGTCGGGGGTTTGTCAGAGACCCAGTACTTC	CASGLVGGLSETQYF
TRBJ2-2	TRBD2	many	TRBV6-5	TGTGCCAGCAGTCCTCCTAGCGGGAGTATCGGGGAGCTGTTTTTT	CASSPPSGSIGELFF
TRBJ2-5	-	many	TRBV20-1	TGCAGTGCTAGTAGGGTTGCGGGCTTTCAAGAGACCCAGTACTTC	CSASRVAGFQETQYF
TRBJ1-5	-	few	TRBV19	TGTGCCAGTAGTGCCCGTCAGGGAGCCAATGTTCGGCAGCCCCAGCATTTT	CASSARQGANVRQPQHF
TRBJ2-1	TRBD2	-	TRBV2	TGTGCCAGCAGTGCGCGACTAGCGGACAATGAGCAGTTCTTC	CASSARLADNEQFF
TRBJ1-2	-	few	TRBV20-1	TGCAGTGCTACCTCGGTTGCAATCCACACCTTC	CSATSVAIHTF
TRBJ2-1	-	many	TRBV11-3	TGTGCCAGCAGCTTAGAGCCCAACAATGAGCAGTTCTTC	CASSLEPNNEQFF
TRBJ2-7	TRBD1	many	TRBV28	TGTGCCAGCAGGACCAGGGGGTCCCACGAGCAGTACTTC	CASRTRGSHEQYF
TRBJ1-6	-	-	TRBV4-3	TGCGCCAGCAGCCAAACCGCAGGGTATTCACCCCTCCACTTT	CASSQTAGYSPLHF
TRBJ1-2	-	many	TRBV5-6	TGTGCCAGCAGCTTGGATTGGGGACAACGAAACTATGGCTACACCTTC	CASSLDWGQRNYGYTF
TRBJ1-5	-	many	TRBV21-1	TGTGCCAGCAGCAAAGCACCGGGACGGCATCAGCCCCAGCATTTT	CASSKAPGRHQPQHF
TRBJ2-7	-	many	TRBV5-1	TGCGCCAGCAGCTTGGCCCTGTCAGGGGAGCAGTACTTC	CASSLALSGEQYF
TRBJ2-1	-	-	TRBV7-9	TGTGCCAGCAGCCCAGGCACAGGATATTACAATGAGCAGTTCTTC	CASSPGTGYYNEQFF
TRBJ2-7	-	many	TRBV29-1	TGCAGCGTTGATGAAGGCGCGGACGAGCAGTACTTC	CSVDEGADEQYF
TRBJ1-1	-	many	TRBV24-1	TGTGCCACCAGTGACGGATCAGGTTACACTGAAGCTTTCTTT	CATSDGSGYTEAFF
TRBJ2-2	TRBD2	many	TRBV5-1	TGCGCCAGCAGCCGCATGAACCTAGCGGGAGGTGCCGGGGAGCTGTTTTTT	CASSRMNLAGGAGELFF
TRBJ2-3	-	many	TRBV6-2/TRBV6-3	TGTGCCAGCATGGGACGGTTCCTTCCCCCAGATACGCAGTATTTT	CASMGRFLPPDTQYF
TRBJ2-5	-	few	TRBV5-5	TGTGCCAGCAGCCTACTAGAGACCCAGTACTTC	CASSLLETQYF
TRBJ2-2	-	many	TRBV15	TGTGCCACCAGCAATGCCGGGGAGCTGTTTTTT	CATSNAGELFF
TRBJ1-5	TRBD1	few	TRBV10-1	TGCGCCAGCAGAGAACTGGGACAGGGGGCGCATAGCAATCAGCCCCAGCATTTT	CASRELGQGAHSNQPQHF